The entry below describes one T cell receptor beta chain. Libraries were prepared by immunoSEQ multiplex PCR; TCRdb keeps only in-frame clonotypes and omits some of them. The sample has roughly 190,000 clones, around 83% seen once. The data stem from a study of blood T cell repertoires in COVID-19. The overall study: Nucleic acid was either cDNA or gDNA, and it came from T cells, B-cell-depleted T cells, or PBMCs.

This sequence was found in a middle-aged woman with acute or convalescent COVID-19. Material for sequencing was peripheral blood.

As DNA, the CDR3 is TGCGTGGGTGGGGAGCGGGGCTACACCTTC. Its translation is CVGGERGYTF. The rearrangement joins TRBV20-1 to TRBJ1-2; D unclear. CDR1 is DFQATT and CDR2 is SNEGSKA in the germline V gene (reference sequence). This CDR3 region has 10 residues.